The 27 T cell receptor beta chains presented below share a single source sample, sequenced in a study of beta chain features in type 1 diabetes. Expressed TCRB transcripts were sequenced after all isolated RNA was converted to cDNA. TCRdb keeps only in-frame clones here, not all; method: immunoSEQ multiplex PCR. Found here are hundreds of thousands of clones, around 28% of them singletons; the top ten hold roughly 0.06%. Specimen: naive CD4+ T cells from blood. These receptors were taken from a man in his late teens or twenties in good health.

This clone was detected a few times. The chain has TRBV15 and TRBJ2-5, with TRBD2 matching 7 bases. Per germline, CDR1 LNHNV and CDR2 YYDKDF (reference sequence). Losses at the gene ends were 2 bases for V and 4 bases for J; bases not matched to a gene: 10. This CDR3 spans 16 amino acids. The CDR3 region is CATSRFQGGAGETQYF. The CDR3 DNA reads as TGTGCCACCAGCAGATTCCAGGGAGGGGCGGGAGAGACCCAGTACTTC.

This chain links TRBV2 with TRBJ2-3; TRBD1 matches 7 bases. CDR1 is SNHLY, CDR2 FYNNEI, per germline. V was pared by 5 bases and J by 4 bases, with 6 bases of the junction left unmatched. This CDR3 has 14 residues. CDR3 bases: TGTGCCAGCAGTCTCGACAGGGATGCAGATACGCAGTATTTT. Its protein product is CASSLDRDADTQYF.

The table lists this clone with a few counts. This sequence joins TRBV7-2 and TRBJ2-5; 9 bases fit TRBD2. The germline gives CDR1 SGHTA, CDR2 FQGNSA. The CDR3 is 14 amino acids. After removal of 1 base from V and 5 bases from J, the junction contained 2 bases not matched to a gene. The CDR3 DNA is TGTGCCAGCAGCTTAGGCGGGAGGGCTGAGACCCAGTACTTC. This translates into CASSLGGRAETQYF.

This clone showed up just a few times. This sequence joins TRBV20-1 and TRBJ2-1, with unresolved D. In germline, CDR1 is DFQATT, CDR2 SNEGSKA (reference sequence). The CDR3 extends over 11 amino acids. Deletions cut 3 bases from V and 7 bases from J, with 7 bases between. CDR3 DNA sequence: TGCAGTGCTAGCGACCGAAATGAGCAGTTCTTC. Protein sequence: CSASDRNEQFF.

The CDR3 here is CASSLGGVSYEQYF. Here the CDR3 DNA reads TGTGCCAGCAGCTTAGGGGGGGTCTCCTACGAGCAGTACTTC. V and J are TRBV7-8 and TRBJ2-7; a possible D gene is TRBD2 (6 bases). Germline assignment: CDR1 SGHVS and CDR2 FQNEAQ. CDR3 size: 14 residues. V lost 1 base and J lost 0, with 7 bases in between.

There are a few counts of this clone. V gene TRBV7-9 combines with J gene TRBJ2-3, with 10 bases matching TRBD2. CDR1 and CDR2 (germline): SEHNR, FQNEAQ (reference sequence). The CDR3 length is 18 residues. V shed 5 bases, J shed 0 bases, and the junction held 11 bases outside the gene matches. CDR3 nucleotide sequence: TGTGCCAGCAGCATTGGGGCTAGCGGGAGTTCTAGCACAGATACGCAGTATTTT. It is translated as CASSIGASGSSSTDTQYF.

This chain links TRBV5-4 with TRBJ2-1; a possible D gene is TRBD2 (6 bases). Looked up from germline, CDR1 is SGHNT and CDR2 is YYREEE (reference sequence). V was cut by 4 bases and J by 2 bases, with 10 bases left in between. The CDR3 extends over 14 amino acids. The CDR3 reads CASSLGLTYNEQFF. The CDR3 coding sequence is TGTGCCAGCAGCCTGGGACTTACCTACAATGAGCAGTTCTTC.

This clone was detected a few times. The chain combines TRBV5-4 with TRBJ2-7, with 10 bases fitting TRBD2. The CDR3 has 14 residues. Trimming removed 4 bases from V and 3 bases from J; junction bases left unmatched: 4. CDR1 SGHNT and CDR2 YYREEE come from the germline V gene (reference sequence). The CDR3: CASSRRTSGYEQYF. Here the CDR3 DNA reads TGTGCCAGCAGCAGAAGGACTAGCGGCTACGAGCAGTACTTC. Combining the CDR3 with reference TRBV5-4 and TRBJ2-7 gives the whole variable domain ETGVTQSPTHLIKTRGQQVTLRCSSQSGHNTVSWYQQALGQGPQFIFQYYREEENGRGNFPPRFSGLQFPNYSSELNVNALELDDSALYLCASSRRTSGYEQYFGPGTRLTVT.

This chain joins TRBV5-4 and TRBJ2-3; TRBD2 matches at 8 bases. The CDR3 covers 15 residues. Germline V lookup: CDR1 SGHNT, CDR2 YYREEE (reference sequence). V was clipped by 2 bases and J by 0 bases; unmatched bases: 2. CDR3 residues: CASSLPSGSTDTQYF. The CDR3 bases are TGTGCCAGCAGCTTACCTAGCGGGAGCACAGATACGCAGTATTTT.

This sequence joins TRBV25-1 and TRBJ2-1; no reliable D call. CDR1 is MGHDK, CDR2 SYGVNS, per germline. V lost 4 bases to trimming and J lost 7 bases, with 11 bases between them. The CDR3 runs to 13 residues. Here the CDR3 DNA reads TGTGCCAGCAGTGGGGGATCGCCTAATGAGCAGTTCTTC. It yields the protein CASSGGSPNEQFF. The full variable domain, with the rest looked up from reference TRBV25-1 and TRBJ2-1, is EADIYQTPRYLVIGTGKKITLECSQTMGHDKMYWYQQDPGMELHLIHYSYGVNSTEKGDLSSESTVSRIRTEHFPLTLESARPSHTSQYLCASSGGSPNEQFFGPGTRLTVL.

This chain links TRBV30 with TRBJ2-5; no clear D. The CDR3 runs 13 residues. Trimming cost V 4 bases and J 2 bases, with 11 bases left between them. The V gene's germline CDR1 is GTSNPN and CDR2 SVGIG (reference sequence). In nucleotides, the CDR3 is TGTGCCTGGACGACTCAAATTCAAGAGACCCAGTACTTC. The encoded protein is CAWTTQIQETQYF. The variable domain in full, completed from reference TRBV30 and TRBJ2-5, reads SQTIHQWPATLVQPVGSPLSLECTVEGTSNPNLYWYRQAAGRGLQLLFYSVGIGQISSEVPQNLSASRPQDRQFILSSKKLLLSDSGFYLCAWTTQIQETQYFGPGTRLLVL.

The chain uses TRBV30 and TRBJ1-1, with D maybe TRBD1 (5 bases). In germline, CDR1 is GTSNPN, CDR2 SVGIG (reference sequence). V was cut by 0 bases and J by 4 bases, with 12 bases left in between. The CDR3 has 14 residues. CDR3 DNA sequence: TGTGCCTGGAGTGTACGGGGGTCGAGCACTGAAGCTTTCTTT. As protein: CAWSVRGSSTEAFF.

This clone has only a few counts. The chain employs TRBV9 and TRBJ2-1; 7 nucleotides line up with TRBD2. V shed 3 bases and J 2 bases; nucleotides not matched to a gene: 5. The CDR3 consists of 15 residues. CDR1 and CDR2 from the germline V gene are SGDLS and YYNGEE. The CDR3 loop reads CASSGLADAYNEQFF. The CDR3 nucleotides are TGTGCCAGCAGCGGACTAGCCGACGCCTACAATGAGCAGTTCTTC.

This clone was detected a few times. V and J are TRBV6-6 and TRBJ2-3, with 7 bases aligning to TRBD1. CDR1 is MNHNY, CDR2 SVGAGI, per germline (reference sequence). This CDR3 region has 15 residues. V was pared by 6 bases and J by 0 bases, with 6 bases of the junction left unmatched. The CDR3 reads CASRAGTASTDTQYF. The CDR3 DNA reads as TGTGCCAGCAGGGCCGGGACAGCTAGCACAGATACGCAGTATTTT.

The gene calls are TRBV29-1 and TRBJ2-7, with D tentatively TRBD1 or TRBD2 (5 bases each). Trimming took off 6 bases at V and 2 bases at J, with 17 bases between the two ends. Germline CDR1 reads SQVTM; CDR2 reads ANQGSEA. This CDR3 is built from 14 residues. CDR3 loop: CSVLPVGTTYEQYF. DNA for the CDR3: TGCAGCGTCCTCCCTGTAGGGACGACCTACGAGCAGTACTTC.

About this clone itself: In the same sample, other DNA sequences code for this CDR3. J is TRBJ2-7 and V is TRBV7-2; D uncertain. CDR1 is SGHTA, CDR2 FQGNSA, per germline. The V and J ends lost 0 bases and 1 base respectively, with 4 bases between them. This CDR3 comprises 13 residues. The CDR3 DNA reads TGTGCCAGCAGCTTAGCCTCGTCCTACGAGCAGTACTTC. Translation: CASSLASSYEQYF.

This chain joins TRBV30 and TRBJ2-5; a possible D gene is TRBD1 (5 bases). The CDR3 covers 12 residues. Trimming shortened V by 4 bases and J by 5 bases, and 11 bases separated the two germline ends. From germline, CDR1 is GTSNPN and CDR2 SVGIG (reference sequence). CDR3 DNA sequence: TGTGCCTGGAAATCAGGGTCTGAGACCCAGTACTTC. It is translated as CAWKSGSETQYF.

The chain combines TRBV10-3 with TRBJ2-3; TRBD1 is a possible D gene (5 bases). Germline loops: CDR1 ENHRY, CDR2 SYGVKD. Trimming took off 6 bases at V and 5 bases at J, with 15 bases between the two ends. There are 14 residues in the CDR3. CDR3 DNA sequence: TGTGCCATCAGCCACTCGTTGGGGCTAGATACGCAGTATTTT. Its protein product is CAISHSLGLDTQYF.

This clone was picked up a small number of times. The chain is built from TRBV30 and TRBJ1-1; perhaps TRBD1 as D (6 bases). This CDR3 has 14 residues. The germline V gene has CDR1 GTSNPN and CDR2 SVGIG (reference sequence). V lost 5 bases and J lost 2, with 15 bases in between. The CDR3, as DNA: TGTGCCTGGGGGACCGGGACAACTAACACTGAAGCTTTCTTT. Translated, it gives CAWGTGTTNTEAFF.

This clone was seen more than once but under ten times. This sequence joins TRBV7-9 and TRBJ2-5; D not certain. Deletions cut 0 bases from V and 2 bases from J, with 10 bases between. Germline V lookup: CDR1 SEHNR, CDR2 FQNEAQ (reference sequence). CDR3 length: 15 amino acids. CDR3 in DNA: TGTGCCAGCAGCTTAGCGGTTGGATTGCAAGAGACCCAGTACTTC. It is translated as CASSLAVGLQETQYF. Combining the CDR3 with reference TRBV7-9 and TRBJ2-5 gives the whole variable domain DTGVSQNPRHKITKRGQNVTFRCDPISEHNRLYWYRQTLGQGPEFLTYFQNEAQLEKSRLLSDRFSAERPKGSFSTLEIQRTEQGDSAMYLCASSLAVGLQETQYFGPGTRLLVL.

About this clone: Other DNA sequences in the sample encode the same CDR3. CDR3 sequence reads: CAWSDRVEKLFF. The DNA for the CDR3 is TGTGCCTGGAGCGACAGGGTGGAAAAACTGTTTTTT. The chain couples TRBV30 to TRBJ1-4; 7 bases are shared with TRBD1. The ends lost 3 bases at V and 8 bases at J; junction bases unmatched: 3. Germline V gene data show CDR1 as GTSNPN and CDR2 as SVGIG (reference sequence). This CDR3 is built from 12 residues.

This clone was observed a handful of times. The J gene is TRBJ2-3, the V gene TRBV5-1; D might be TRBD1 or TRBD2, each matching 5 bases. This CDR3 region has 16 residues. The V end lost 4 bases, the J end lost 4 bases, and 19 bases lay between the germline ends. Germline V lookup: CDR1 SGHRS, CDR2 YFSETQ. The CDR3 sequence is CASSPGREGMSDTQYF. The CDR3 DNA sequence: TGCGCCAGCAGCCCTGGCAGAGAGGGGATGTCAGATACGCAGTATTTT.

This clone has more than one count but fewer than ten. Here the CDR3 reads CASSLATGAPYEQYF. DNA of the CDR3: TGTGCCAGCAGCTTAGCGACGGGAGCCCCCTACGAGCAGTACTTC. The genes are TRBV7-2 and TRBJ2-7; possible D gene TRBD2, 6 bases. V was cut by 0 bases and J by 2 bases, with 11 bases left in between. The CDR3 covers 15 residues. From germline, CDR1 is SGHTA and CDR2 FQGNSA.

This rearrangement joins TRBV9 to TRBJ2-3; possibly TRBD1 or TRBD2 for D (5 bases each). The V gene lost 0 bases and the J gene lost 6 bases, with 8 bases spanning the gap. Germline assignment: CDR1 SGDLS and CDR2 YYNGEE. The CDR3 length is 13 residues. The CDR3 loop is CASSVEGRDTQYF. The CDR3 DNA reads TGTGCCAGCAGCGTAGAGGGACGCGATACGCAGTATTTT.

The J gene is TRBJ2-7, the V gene TRBV7-6; the match to TRBD1 covers 8 bases. After removal of 5 bases from V and 2 bases from J, the junction contained 8 bases not matched to a gene. The CDR3 has 15 amino acids. CDR1 and CDR2 from the germline V gene are SGHVS and FNYEAQ. CDR3 region: CASSPRGRGPYEQYF. CDR3 nucleotide sequence: TGTGCCAGCAGCCCCCGGGGCAGGGGGCCCTACGAGCAGTACTTC.

This clone was counted between two and nine times. This chain uses TRBV30 with TRBJ1-2, with 8 bases matching TRBD1. The CDR3 spans 14 residues. Germline assignment: CDR1 GTSNPN and CDR2 SVGIG (reference sequence). J lost 4 bases, V lost 0 bases, and 4 bases had no gene match. CDR3 protein: CAWSVRDRPYGYTF. In nucleotides, the CDR3 is TGTGCCTGGAGTGTACGGGACAGGCCCTATGGCTACACCTTC.

This clone was picked up a small number of times. The chain links TRBV30 to TRBJ1-1; 9 bases map to TRBD1. The germline V gene encodes CDR1 GTSNPN and CDR2 SVGIG (reference sequence). The CDR3 is 13 residues long. CDR3 in DNA: TGTGGAGGGACAGGGATTTGGAACACTGAAGCTTTCTTT. Translation: CGGTGIWNTEAFF.